Listed below are T cell receptor beta chains from one sample, sequenced in a study of Tregs in tolerant kidney transplant recipients. Method: immunoSEQ multiplex PCR; TCRdb's copy keeps in-frame clones and lacks some. The profile shows about 100,000 clones, 90% to 95% of them singletons. The material sequenced was CD4+ T cells from blood, taken before the transplant. These receptors were obtained from a human donor who received a combined kidney and bone marrow transplant. Each CDR3 is given with its conserved first and last residue. D genes are given only for firm matches. Clone size is given for some rows only: seen once, a few or many times, or a class if the clone is expanded.

-,-,TRBV6-5,TRBJ2-1,TGTGCCAGCAGTTACGGGCAGGGCTCCTACAATGAGCAGTTCTTC,CASSYGQGSYNEQFF
-,-,TRBV11-3,TRBJ2-7,TGTGCCAGCAGCTTAGATTTGAGAGAGCAGTACTTC,CASSLDLREQYF
TRBD1,-,TRBV2,TRBJ1-2,TGTGCCAGCAGTGTGGGACAGGGAGATGGCTACACCTTC,CASSVGQGDGYTF
TRBD1,-,TRBV6-5,TRBJ1-3,TGTGCCAGCAGGGACGACAGGGGAACTCGAAACACCATATATTTT,CASRDDRGTRNTIYF
TRBD2,-,TRBV30,TRBJ2-7,TGTGCCTGGGATGGGGTAGCGGGAGTGTACGAGCAGTACTTC,CAWDGVAGVYEQYF
-,-,TRBV15,TRBJ1-1,TGTGCCACCAGCAGAGATAGTGGAGAGGCTACTGAAGCTTTCTTT,CATSRDSGEATEAFF
TRBD2,-,TRBV6-5,TRBJ2-1,TGTGCCAGCAGGGACGGACTAGCGGAATACAATGAGCAGTTCTTC,CASRDGLAEYNEQFF
-,-,TRBV2,TRBJ2-7,TGTGCCACGGCCTCACAGGGCTCAAACGAGCAGTACTTC,CATASQGSNEQYF
TRBD2,-,TRBV15,TRBJ2-1,TGTGCCACCAGAGGCGGATTAGCGGGGGGCAATGAGCAGTTCTTC,CATRGGLAGGNEQFF
-,-,TRBV7-6,TRBJ2-5,TGTGCCAGCAGCGTCCCGGTCCAAGAGACCCAGTACTTC,CASSVPVQETQYF
TRBD1,-,TRBV10-2,TRBJ2-7,TGCGCCAGCAGAGAAACCGGGACAGGGACCTACGAGCAGTACTTC,CASRETGTGTYEQYF
TRBD2,-,TRBV12-5,TRBJ2-3,TGTGCTAGTGGTTTGGCCACAGGGAAACTAGCGGGGATCCCTAGCACAGATACGCAGTATTTT,CASGLATGKLAGIPSTDTQYF
TRBD1,-,TRBV6-5,TRBJ1-1,TGTGCCAGCAGTCGGGACAGAATGAACACTGAAGCTTTCTTT,CASSRDRMNTEAFF
-,-,TRBV14,TRBJ1-1,TGTGCCAGCAGCCAAAGCGGGGGGGCCACTGAAGCTTTCTTT,CASSQSGGATEAFF
TRBD1,-,TRBV7-2,TRBJ2-3,TGTGCCAGCAGCTCACAACACCGACAGGGTTCAGATACGCAGTATTTT,CASSSQHRQGSDTQYF
-,-,TRBV7-2,TRBJ2-7,TGTGCCAGCAGCTTAGATGGAGCTGCCTACGAGCAGTACTTC,CASSLDGAAYEQYF
-,-,TRBV11-3,TRBJ2-7,TGTGCCAGCAGCGGGGCCCACGAGCAGTACTTC,CASSGAHEQYF
-,-,TRBV6-5,TRBJ2-7,TGTGCCAGCAGTTACGGGGCGGCCCGGGAGCAGTACTTC,CASSYGAAREQYF
TRBD1,-,TRBV7-9,TRBJ2-2,TGTGCCAGCAGCGAGATGACAGGGTTGGCCGGGGAGCTGTTTTTT,CASSEMTGLAGELFF
-,-,TRBV19,TRBJ1-2,TGTGCCAGTAGTATAGCGAAAGGGGGTCCCCCTTATGGCTACACCTTC,CASSIAKGGPPYGYTF
TRBD2,-,TRBV4-2,TRBJ2-1,TGTGCCAGCAGCCAAGAGACTAGCGGGATAAACAATGAGCAGTTCTTC,CASSQETSGINNEQFF
TRBD2,-,TRBV5-1,TRBJ2-3,TGCGCCAGCAGCTTTAGCGGGGGTGGCACAGATACGCAGTATTTT,CASSFSGGGTDTQYF
TRBD1,-,TRBV5-1,TRBJ1-4,TGCGCCAGCAGCTTCGGACAGGGGAAGGAAAAACTGTTTTTT,CASSFGQGKEKLFF
TRBD1,-,TRBV11-3,TRBJ2-1,TGTGCCAGCAGCCAAAACAGGGGCAATGAGCAGTTCTTC,CASSQNRGNEQFF
-,-,TRBV6-6,TRBJ1-2,TGTGCCAGCAGTTATAGGGACCAGGGGCCCCCCTACTTC,CASSYRDQGPPYF
-,-,TRBV5-1,TRBJ2-1,TGCGCCAGCAGCTTGACCCACTTAGGTAGGGGTATCGTCAATGAGCAGTTCTTC,CASSLTHLGRGIVNEQFF
TRBD1,-,TRBV10-3,TRBJ1-5,TGTGCCATCAGTGCCGTGGACAGGGAGGAGCCCCAGCATTTT,CAISAVDREEPQHF
-,-,TRBV4-3,TRBJ2-5,TGCGCCAGCAGCCAAGATTTTCGGGGGAGTGAGACCCAGTACTTC,CASSQDFRGSETQYF
TRBD2,-,TRBV7-9,TRBJ2-7,TGTGCCAGCAGCCCCGGACTAGCGGGGTCCTACGAGCAGTACTTC,CASSPGLAGSYEQYF
-,once,TRBV7-9,TRBJ1-1,TGTGCCAGCAGCTTAGGGGCGAACACTGAAGCTTTCTTT,CASSLGANTEAFF
-,-,TRBV5-1,TRBJ2-5,TGCGCCAGCAGCTTGGTTTCGCAGGGCCAAGAGACCCAGTACTTC,CASSLVSQGQETQYF
-,-,TRBV6-5,TRBJ1-5,TGTGCCAGCAGTACAGGACGGGGGATCAATCAGCCCCAGCATTTT,CASSTGRGINQPQHF
-,-,TRBV4-2,TRBJ1-1,TGTGCCAGCAGCCAAGATCGAAAGAGGGGACAGAACACTGAAGCTTTCTTT,CASSQDRKRGQNTEAFF
TRBD1,-,TRBV6-6,TRBJ2-1,TGTGCCAGCAGCCGGGACAGCCCCTACAATGAGCAGTTCTTC,CASSRDSPYNEQFF
-,-,TRBV7-6,TRBJ2-2,TGTGCCAGCAGCTGGAAATTACAGGGAACGGGCGGGGAGCTGTTTTTT,CASSWKLQGTGGELFF
-,-,TRBV19,TRBJ1-5,TGTGCCAGTAGTTTTCTGAGCGGATCCAGCAATCAGCCCCAGCATTTT,CASSFLSGSSNQPQHF
-,-,TRBV7-9,TRBJ2-7,TGTGCCAGCAGCCTCGGACAGTACGAGCAGTACTTC,CASSLGQYEQYF
-,-,TRBV7-9,TRBJ2-7,TGTGCCAGTCGGCGAGGGTTAGGATCGAAAAACTACGAGCAGTACTTC,CASRRGLGSKNYEQYF
TRBD2,few,TRBV7-3,TRBJ2-3,TGTGCCAGCAGCCCAGCGGGGGATACGGGGGGCCCAGATACGCAGTATTTT,CASSPAGDTGGPDTQYF
-,once,TRBV6-5,TRBJ1-4,TGTGCCAGCAGTTACCAGACAGGAGAACTTGAAAAACTGTTTTTT,CASSYQTGELEKLFF
TRBD1,few,TRBV6-5,TRBJ1-6,TGTGCCAGCAGTCGGGGACAGGGCTTATCCCTCCACTTT,CASSRGQGLSLHF
-,-,TRBV7-2,TRBJ1-5,TGTGCCAGCAGCCCCAGGGAATTGAGGAATCAGCCCCAGCATTTT,CASSPRELRNQPQHF
TRBD1,-,TRBV9,TRBJ1-4,TGTGCCAGCAGCTCCGGGACAGGGTGGGAAAAACTGTTTTTT,CASSSGTGWEKLFF
-,-,TRBV4-1,TRBJ2-5,TGCGCCAGCCGTCCCTACGGGGAAGAGACCCAGTACTTC,CASRPYGEETQYF
TRBD2,-,TRBV7-7,TRBJ2-3,TGTGCCAGCAGCTTGACTAGCGGGGCACAGGGTACGCAGTATTTT,CASSLTSGAQGTQYF
TRBD1,-,TRBV4-3,TRBJ2-5,TGCGCCAGCAGCCAAGTTGGGACAGGGGGCCGAGAGACCCAGTACTTC,CASSQVGTGGRETQYF